This T cell receptor beta chain was obtained from a study of shared clonotypes between healthy human individuals. The repertoire was sequenced with immunoSEQ multiplex PCR; TCRdb's copy has only in-frame clones and lacks some. In the table there are roughly 2.6 million clones, 90% to 95% of which are singletons. Per germline, CDR1 SGHTA and CDR2 FQGNSA. This CDR3 spans 19 amino acids. V was pared by 4 bases and J by 2 bases, with 13 bases of the junction left unmatched. Sequenced: naive CD4+ T cells sorted from blood. Subset of the sample: CD45RA+ positively selected. The V gene is TRBV7-2, the J gene TRBJ2-7; 14 bases line up with TRBD2. The origin of this receptor is a man aged 18 to 35 in good health. Written as DNA, the CDR3 is TGTGCCAGCAGCTATGGACTAGCGGGGGGCCGACCGACTACCTACGAGCAGTACTTC. Protein sequence: CASSYGLAGGRPTTYEQYF.